These 4 T cell receptor beta chains came from one sample sequenced in a study of T cell responses to AZD1222 COVID-19 vaccine. The data were produced by immunoSEQ multiplex PCR, yet TCRdb's version contains in-frame clones alone and is incomplete. Among roughly 100,000 clones listed, roughly 87% were seen once. Sequences were derived from peripheral blood, sampled on day 0 of AZD1222 vaccination. These TCRs come from an adult in good health.

This clone was picked up one time. The chain joins TRBV5-1 to TRBJ2-7; D is unclear. CDR1 is SGHRS, CDR2 YFSETQ, per germline. V lost 2 bases to trimming and J lost 6 bases, with 15 bases between them. The CDR3 loop spans 14 amino acids. The CDR3 region has the DNA TGCGCCAGCAGCTTCAACCTACTGGGTCGCGAGCAGTACTTC. Residues: CASSFNLLGREQYF.

The chain employs TRBV6-2 or TRBV6-3 and TRBJ1-5; possibly TRBD1 for D (5 bases). Trimming pared 2 bases from V and 4 bases from J, leaving 12 bases between. Per the germline V gene, CDR1 is MNHEY and CDR2 is SVGEGT. This CDR3 has 15 amino acids. The CDR3 region is CASSYRGGGNQPQHF. In nucleotides, the CDR3 is TGTGCCAGCAGTTACCGGGGGGGAGGGAATCAGCCCCAGCATTTT.

In DNA, the CDR3 is TGTGCCAGCAGCGCAGCAGACCTTAGAACAGGGATTGAGCTAGAAGCTTTCTTT. Translating it yields CASSAADLRTGIELEAFF. The chain couples TRBV7-9 to TRBJ1-1, with a tentative D call TRBD1 (6 bases). The CDR3 runs to 18 residues. V was cut by 5 bases and J by 8 bases, with 30 bases left in between. CDR1 and CDR2 (germline): SEHNR, FQNEAQ (reference sequence).

The chain carries TRBV10-2 and TRBJ2-1; 10 positions match TRBD2. This CDR3 region has 19 residues. Per germline, CDR1 WSHSY and CDR2 SAAADI. The V gene end was trimmed by 7 bases and the J gene end by 0 bases; junction bases not matched to a gene: 15. The CDR3: CASTEGLAGVASSYNEQFF. The CDR3 coding sequence is TGCGCCAGCACCGAGGGGCTAGCGGGGGTGGCGAGCTCCTACAATGAGCAGTTCTTC.